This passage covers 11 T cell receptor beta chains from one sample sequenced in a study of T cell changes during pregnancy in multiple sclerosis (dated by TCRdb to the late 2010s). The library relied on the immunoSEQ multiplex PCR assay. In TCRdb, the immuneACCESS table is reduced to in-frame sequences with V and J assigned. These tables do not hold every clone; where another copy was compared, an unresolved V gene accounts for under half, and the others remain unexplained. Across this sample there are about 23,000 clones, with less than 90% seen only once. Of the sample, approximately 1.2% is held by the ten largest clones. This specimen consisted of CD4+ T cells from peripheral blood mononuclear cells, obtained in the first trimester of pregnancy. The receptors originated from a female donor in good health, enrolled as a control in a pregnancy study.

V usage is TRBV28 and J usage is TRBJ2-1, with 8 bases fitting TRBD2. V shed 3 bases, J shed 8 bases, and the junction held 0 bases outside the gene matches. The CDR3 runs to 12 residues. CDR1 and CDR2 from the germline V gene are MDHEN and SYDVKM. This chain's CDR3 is CASSLTSDEQFF. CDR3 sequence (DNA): TGTGCCAGCAGTTTGACTAGCGATGAGCAGTTCTTC.

The CDR3 here is CASSQDYGGDTQYF. For the CDR3, the DNA is TGCGCCAGCAGCCAAGACTACGGGGGGGATACGCAGTATTTT. The chain has TRBV4-3 and TRBJ2-3; 7 bases match TRBD2. The CDR3 is made up of 14 amino acids. Germline CDR1 is LGHNA and CDR2 is YSLEER. The V and J ends lost 0 bases and 6 bases, in that order; junction bases with no gene match: 3.

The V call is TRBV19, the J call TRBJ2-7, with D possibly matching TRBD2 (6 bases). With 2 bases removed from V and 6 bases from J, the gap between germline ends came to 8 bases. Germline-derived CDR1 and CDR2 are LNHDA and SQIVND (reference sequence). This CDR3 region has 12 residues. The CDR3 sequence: CASSIYGGEQYF. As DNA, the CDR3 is TGTGCCAGTAGTATATACGGGGGCGAGCAGTACTTC.

The CDR3 DNA sequence: TGCGCCAGCAGCCAAGATGAGAGGCGGGGTGGAAGAGAGACCCAGTACTTC. Protein: CASSQDERRGGRETQYF. The V call is TRBV4-1, the J call TRBJ2-5; possibly TRBD2 for D (6 bases). There are 17 residues in the CDR3. The germline V gene encodes CDR1 MGHRA and CDR2 YSYEKL. V was cut by 0 bases and J by 4 bases, with 18 bases left in between.

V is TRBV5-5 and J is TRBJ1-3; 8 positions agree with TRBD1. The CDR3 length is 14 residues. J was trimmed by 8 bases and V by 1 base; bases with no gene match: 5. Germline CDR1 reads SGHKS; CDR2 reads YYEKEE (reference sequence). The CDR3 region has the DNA TGTGCCAGCAGCTTGAGGGACAGGTTAGACACCATATATTTT. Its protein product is CASSLRDRLDTIYF. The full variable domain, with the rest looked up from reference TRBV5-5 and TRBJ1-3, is DAGVTQSPTHLIKTRGQQVTLRCSPISGHKSVSWYQQVLGQGPQFIFQYYEKEERGRGNFPDRFSARQFPNYSSELNVNALLLGDSALYLCASSLRDRLDTIYFGEGSWLTVV.

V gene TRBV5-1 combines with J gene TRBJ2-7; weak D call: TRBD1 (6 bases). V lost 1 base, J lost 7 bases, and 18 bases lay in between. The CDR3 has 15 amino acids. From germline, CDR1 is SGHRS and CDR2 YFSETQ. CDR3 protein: CASSLFETGPREQYF. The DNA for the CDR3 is TGCGCCAGCAGCTTGTTCGAGACAGGCCCTAGGGAGCAGTACTTC. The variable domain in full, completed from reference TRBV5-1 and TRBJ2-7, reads KAGVTQTPRYLIKTRGQQVTLSCSPISGHRSVSWYQQTPGQGLQFLFEYFSETQRNKGNFPGRFSGRQFSNSRSEMNVSTLELGDSALYLCASSLFETGPREQYFGPGTRLTVT.

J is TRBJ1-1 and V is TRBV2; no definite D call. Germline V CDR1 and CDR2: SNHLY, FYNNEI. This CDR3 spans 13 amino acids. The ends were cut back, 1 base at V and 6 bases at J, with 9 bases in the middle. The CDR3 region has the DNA TGTGCCAGCAGTGAAGGTACAGCTCCTGAAGCTTTCTTT. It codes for CASSEGTAPEAFF. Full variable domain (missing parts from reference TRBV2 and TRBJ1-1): EPEVTQTPSHQVTQMGQEVILRCVPISNHLYFYWYRQILGQKVEFLVSFYNNEISEKSEIFDDQFSVERPDGSNFTLKIRSTKLEDSAMYFCASSEGTAPEAFFGQGTRLTVV.

The CDR3 is CASSSLTGNYGYTF. The CDR3 nucleotides read TGTGCCAGCAGTTCCCTCACAGGGAACTATGGCTACACCTTC. The chain links TRBV27 to TRBJ1-2, with D possibly being TRBD1 (6 bases). The germline CDR1 and CDR2 sequences are MNHEY and SMNVEV (reference sequence). CDR3 length: 14 amino acids. V lost 4 bases and J lost 2, with 11 bases in between.

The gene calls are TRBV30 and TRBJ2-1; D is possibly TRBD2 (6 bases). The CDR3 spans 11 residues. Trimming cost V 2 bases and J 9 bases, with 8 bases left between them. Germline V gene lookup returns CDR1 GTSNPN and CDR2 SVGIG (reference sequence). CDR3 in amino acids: CAWSLAREQFF. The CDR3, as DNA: TGTGCCTGGAGTCTAGCGCGTGAGCAGTTCTTC.

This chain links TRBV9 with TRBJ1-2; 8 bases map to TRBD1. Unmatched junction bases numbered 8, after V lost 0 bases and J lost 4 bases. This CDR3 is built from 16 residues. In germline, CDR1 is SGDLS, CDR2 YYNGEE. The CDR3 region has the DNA TGTGCCAGCAGCGTAGAGCCGCAGGGGGCCCTCTATGGCTACACCTTC. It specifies CASSVEPQGALYGYTF.

The CDR3: CASSPTGTGVGNSPLHF. As DNA, the CDR3 is TGTGCCAGCAGCCCCACCGGGACAGGGGTAGGTAATTCACCCCTCCACTTT. This rearrangement joins TRBV5-4 to TRBJ1-6; 10 positions match TRBD1. In germline, CDR1 is SGHNT, CDR2 YYREEE (reference sequence). CDR3 length: 17 amino acids. The V and J ends lost 4 bases and 6 bases, in that order; junction bases with no gene match: 10.